This entry features one T cell receptor (beta chain) sequence. Its antigen is not identified. One end of the junction is discordant with germline, which a read error may explain. There are 14 residues in the CDR3. Germline V gene lookup returns CDR1 SEHNR and CDR2 FQNEAQ (reference sequence). This sample stems from a study of cytomegalovirus exposure and HLA in healthy donors. This PCR relied on a set of 60 Vbeta primers and 13 Jbeta primers. Assay: immunoSEQ multiplex PCR; the TCRdb copy retains only in-frame clones and omits some. The data show fewer than 150,000 clones, around 77% seen once. Study-level points and caveats: Overall, around 150 TCR beta chains were annotated as cytomegalovirus-associated. TCR beta V segments were, for the most part, productive about 87% or about 30% of the time in an earlier analysis. Later on, an analysis tied roughly 17,000 TCR beta sequences to HLA alleles at 0.05 false discovery rate.

The rearrangement links TRBV7-9 to TRBJ2-7, with TRBD2 as a possible D gene (6 bases). Sequencing was carried out using PBMCs. The TCR was taken from a man under 40 in good health. CDR3 region: CSSSFPREDYEQYF. CDR3 nucleotides: TGTTCCAGCAGCTTTCCTAGGGAGGACTACGAGCAGTACTTC. Based on the CDR3 plus reference TRBV7-9 and TRBJ2-7, the full variable domain is DTGVSQNPRHKITKRGQNVTFRCDPISEHNRLYWYRQTLGQGPEFLTYFQNEAQLEKSRLLSDRFSAERPKGSFSTLEIQRTEQGDSAMYLCSSSFPREDYEQYFGPGTRLTVT.